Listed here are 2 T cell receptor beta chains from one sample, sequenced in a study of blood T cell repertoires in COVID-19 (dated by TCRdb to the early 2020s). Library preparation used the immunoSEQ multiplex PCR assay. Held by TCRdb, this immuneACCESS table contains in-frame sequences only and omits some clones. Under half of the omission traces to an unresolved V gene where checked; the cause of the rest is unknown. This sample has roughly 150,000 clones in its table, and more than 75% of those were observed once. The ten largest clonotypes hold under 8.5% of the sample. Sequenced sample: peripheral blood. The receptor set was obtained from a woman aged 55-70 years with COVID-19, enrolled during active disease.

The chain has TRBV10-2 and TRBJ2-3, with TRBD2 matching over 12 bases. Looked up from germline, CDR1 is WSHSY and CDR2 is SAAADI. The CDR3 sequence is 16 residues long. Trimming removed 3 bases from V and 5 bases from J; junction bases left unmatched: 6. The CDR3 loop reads CASSDVGLAGRDTQYF. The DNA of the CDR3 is TGCGCCAGCAGTGACGTGGGACTAGCGGGTAGAGATACGCAGTATTTT.

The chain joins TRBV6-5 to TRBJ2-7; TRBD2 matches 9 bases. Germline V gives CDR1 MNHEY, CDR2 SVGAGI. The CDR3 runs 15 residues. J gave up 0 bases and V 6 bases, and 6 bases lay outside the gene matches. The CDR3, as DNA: TGTGCCAGCAGGCCAACTAGCGGGCCCTCCTACGAGCAGTACTTC. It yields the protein CASRPTSGPSYEQYF.